These T cell receptor beta chains were read from a single sample in a study of blood T cells in healthy people across ages. A single record per CDR3 protein comes from TCRdb applying MiXCR to the 5' RACE reads. Here the sample spans about 1.6 million distinct CDR3 sequences, 34% being singletons. The sequenced material came from blood. Source of these receptors: a woman aged 25 to 39 in good health. Each CDR3 is given with its conserved first and last residue. Fields, in order: clone size, V gene, D gene, J gene, CDR3 protein, CDR3 DNA. A D gene is named only where the DNA matches it firmly. The size of a clone is reported for some rows only, either as once, few or many, or as a class for expanded clones.

size: many
V: TRBV5-5
D: .
J: TRBJ2-7
CDR3: CASSLAPQAYEQYF
DNA: TGTGCCAGCAGCTTGGCCCCACAGGCCTACGAGCAGTACTTC

size: few
V: TRBV7-9
D: .
J: TRBJ2-5
CDR3: CVSSFSSRTEETQYF
DNA: TGTGTCAGCAGCTTTTCATCACGGACAGAAGAGACCCAGTACTTC

size: few
V: TRBV12-3/TRBV12-4
D: .
J: TRBJ2-1
CDR3: CASSFSEFEQFF
DNA: TGTGCCAGCAGTTTCTCGGAGTTTGAGCAGTTCTTC

size: few
V: TRBV29-1
D: .
J: TRBJ1-2
CDR3: CSVGSGNDYGYTF
DNA: TGCAGCGTGGGGTCAGGTAACGACTATGGCTACACCTTC

size: few
V: TRBV9
D: .
J: TRBJ2-5
CDR3: CASSVEGGETQYF
DNA: TGTGCCAGCAGCGTAGAGGGCGGAGAGACCCAGTACTTC

size: .
V: TRBV3-1
D: .
J: TRBJ2-5
CDR3: CASSQVFGPQETQYF
DNA: TGTGCCAGCAGCCAAGTGTTCGGTCCACAAGAGACCCAGTACTTC

size: .
V: TRBV7-9
D: .
J: TRBJ2-3
CDR3: CANSLGRVSTDTQYF
DNA: TGTGCCAACAGCTTAGGGCGGGTGTCCACAGATACGCAGTATTTT

size: .
V: TRBV5-1
D: TRBD1
J: TRBJ1-5
CDR3: CASSATTGGNRNQPQHF
DNA: TGCGCCAGCAGCGCAACGACAGGGGGCAATCGCAATCAGCCCCAGCATTTT

size: .
V: TRBV9
D: .
J: TRBJ1-6
CDR3: CASSVDTGRSYNSPLHF
DNA: TGTGCCAGCAGCGTAGACACAGGGCGGTCCTATAATTCACCCCTCCACTTT

size: .
V: TRBV7-9
D: .
J: TRBJ1-4
CDR3: CASSKGSRGRTNEKLFF
DNA: TGTGCCAGCAGCAAGGGCAGCAGGGGTAGAACTAATGAAAAACTGTTTTTT

size: .
V: TRBV7-8
D: .
J: TRBJ2-7
CDR3: CASGFGTVAYEQYF
DNA: TGTGCCAGCGGCTTCGGTACGGTCGCCTACGAGCAGTACTTC

size: .
V: TRBV20-1
D: .
J: TRBJ2-3
CDR3: CSASGSGPLTDTQYF
DNA: TGCAGTGCTTCGGGGAGCGGACCTCTCACAGATACGCAGTATTTT

size: many
V: TRBV20-1
D: .
J: TRBJ1-2
CDR3: CSARDSLNGSRYYNYGYTF
DNA: TGCAGTGCTAGAGATTCCCTCAATGGGTCACGCTACTATAACTATGGCTACACCTTC

size: once
V: TRBV7-3
D: TRBD2
J: TRBJ2-2
CDR3: CASSIRTSEYTGELFF
DNA: TGTGCCAGCAGCATTCGGACTAGCGAGTACACCGGGGAGCTGTTTTTT

size: many
V: TRBV9
D: .
J: TRBJ2-5
CDR3: CASSVGYSLETQYF
DNA: TGTGCCAGCAGCGTAGGATACAGCCTGGAGACCCAGTACTTC

size: few
V: TRBV9
D: .
J: TRBJ1-4
CDR3: CASSSNGEAGRLFF
DNA: TGTGCCAGCAGCTCGAACGGGGAGGCGGGAAGACTGTTTTTT

size: few
V: TRBV5-1
D: TRBD2
J: TRBJ2-1
CDR3: CASRAGGPLESYNEQFF
DNA: TGCGCCAGCAGAGCGGGGGGGCCGTTGGAGTCCTACAATGAGCAGTTCTTC

size: few
V: TRBV9
D: TRBD2
J: TRBJ2-7
CDR3: CASSVGASGRVYEQYF
DNA: TGTGCCAGCAGCGTAGGTGCTAGCGGGAGGGTGTACGAGCAGTACTTC

size: .
V: TRBV10-1
D: .
J: TRBJ2-5
CDR3: CASSVRGKEETQYF
DNA: TGCGCCAGCAGTGTTCGGGGGAAAGAAGAGACCCAGTACTTC

size: .
V: TRBV20-1
D: TRBD2
J: TRBJ2-4
CDR3: CSARRLAGGLVSKNIQYF
DNA: TGCAGTGCTAGAAGACTAGCGGGGGGACTGGTTTCCAAAAACATTCAGTACTTC

size: .
V: TRBV6-5
D: .
J: TRBJ1-6
CDR3: CASSYSGTFVGSSPLHF
DNA: TGTGCCAGCAGTTACTCTGGGACCTTCGTGGGGAGTTCACCCCTCCACTTT

size: .
V: TRBV20-1
D: TRBD1
J: TRBJ2-3
CDR3: CSATSRQGITDTQYF
DNA: TGCAGTGCTACCTCAAGACAGGGAATCACAGATACGCAGTATTTT

size: few
V: TRBV10-2
D: TRBD2
J: TRBJ2-3
CDR3: CASIQTSGSTDTQYF
DNA: TGCGCCAGCATCCAGACTAGCGGGAGCACAGATACGCAGTATTTT

size: few
V: TRBV20-1
D: .
J: TRBJ2-3
CDR3: CSARDEGEGTDTQYF
DNA: TGCAGTGCTAGAGATGAGGGAGAGGGAACAGATACGCAGTATTTT

size: .
V: TRBV7-3
D: .
J: TRBJ1-6
CDR3: CASSLTRASPYNSPLHF
DNA: TGTGCCAGCAGCTTAACCAGGGCTAGCCCCTATAATTCACCCCTCCACTTT

size: few
V: TRBV11-2
D: .
J: TRBJ2-7
CDR3: CASSPGLPSEQYF
DNA: TGTGCCAGCAGCCCGGGACTCCCGAGCGAGCAGTACTTC

size: many
V: TRBV10-3
D: TRBD2
J: TRBJ2-7
CDR3: CAILVGGSEQYF
DNA: TGTGCCATCCTTGTCGGCGGGAGCGAGCAGTACTTC

size: few
V: TRBV7-8
D: .
J: TRBJ2-1
CDR3: CASSLLRTEVRFF
DNA: TGTGCCAGCAGCTTACTTCGGACGGAGGTTAGGTTCTTC

size: few
V: TRBV7-9
D: .
J: TRBJ2-1
CDR3: CASSEVGAAVPFF
DNA: TGTGCCAGCAGCGAAGTTGGTGCCGCAGTCCCGTTCTTC

size: .
V: TRBV3-1
D: .
J: TRBJ1-6
CDR3: CASSPSGSYNSPLHF
DNA: TGTGCCAGCAGCCCGAGCGGCTCCTATAATTCACCCCTCCACTTT

size: .
V: TRBV20-1
D: .
J: TRBJ2-1
CDR3: CSARDFQGSSYNEQFF
DNA: TGCAGTGCTAGAGATTTCCAGGGAAGCTCCTACAATGAGCAGTTCTTC

size: few
V: TRBV11-2
D: .
J: TRBJ2-7
CDR3: CASSWLTGSTYEQYF
DNA: TGTGCCAGCAGCTGGCTGACAGGATCTACCTACGAGCAGTACTTC

size: few
V: TRBV4-2
D: .
J: TRBJ2-5
CDR3: CASSTVPQETQYF
DNA: TGTGCCAGCAGCACAGTTCCCCAAGAGACCCAGTACTTC

size: few
V: TRBV20-1
D: .
J: TRBJ2-7
CDR3: CSASGQSSSYGQYF
DNA: TGCAGTGCTAGCGGCCAGTCAAGCTCCTACGGGCAGTACTTC

size: many
V: TRBV3-1
D: .
J: TRBJ2-7
CDR3: CASSQDQQGLGPYEQYF
DNA: TGTGCCAGCAGCCAAGACCAACAGGGTTTGGGCCCATACGAGCAGTACTTC

size: .
V: TRBV5-1
D: TRBD2
J: TRBJ2-3
CDR3: CASSLVSSGGPTDTQYF
DNA: TGCGCCAGCAGCTTGGTTTCTAGCGGGGGGCCCACAGATACGCAGTATTTT

size: .
V: TRBV27
D: TRBD2
J: TRBJ2-7
CDR3: CASSSLTSGIVEQYF
DNA: TGTGCCAGCAGTTCATTGACTAGCGGGATTGTCGAGCAGTACTTC

size: few
V: TRBV6-2/TRBV6-3
D: TRBD2
J: TRBJ2-4
CDR3: CASSYSKGLAGAEYF
DNA: TGTGCCAGCAGTTACTCGAAGGGACTAGCGGGAGCGGAGTACTTC

size: many
V: TRBV5-4
D: .
J: TRBJ2-5
CDR3: CASSLVAEETQYF
DNA: TGTGCCAGCAGCTTAGTTGCAGAAGAGACCCAGTACTTC

size: few
V: TRBV11-2
D: TRBD1
J: TRBJ2-7
CDR3: CASSLDSRGQLSYEQYF
DNA: TGTGCCAGCAGCTTAGACTCAAGGGGACAGCTGAGCTACGAGCAGTACTTC

size: few
V: TRBV20-1
D: .
J: TRBJ2-5
CDR3: CSAHPSRQIEETQYF
DNA: TGCAGTGCGCACCCCAGTCGGCAGATAGAAGAAACCCAGTACTTC

size: few
V: TRBV2
D: TRBD1
J: TRBJ2-2
CDR3: CASKGGTNTGELFF
DNA: TGTGCCAGCAAAGGGGGCACGAACACCGGGGAGCTGTTTTTT

size: .
V: TRBV20-1
D: .
J: TRBJ2-7
CDR3: CSARQGISYEQYF
DNA: TGCAGTGCTAGACAGGGGATCTCCTACGAGCAGTACTTC

size: .
V: TRBV6-2/TRBV6-3
D: TRBD2
J: TRBJ2-7
CDR3: CASSYVAGSDEQYF
DNA: TGTGCCAGCAGTTACGTAGCGGGATCGGACGAGCAGTACTTC

size: .
V: TRBV13
D: .
J: TRBJ1-2
CDR3: CAGSLALPSRDPYGYTF
DNA: TGTGCCGGCAGCTTAGCCCTCCCCTCACGGGACCCCTATGGCTACACCTTC

size: .
V: TRBV28
D: TRBD2
J: TRBJ2-7
CDR3: CASSPGGLAPPEQYF
DNA: TGCGCCAGCAGTCCTGGAGGACTAGCCCCCCCCGAGCAGTACTTC

size: few
V: TRBV7-2
D: TRBD2
J: TRBJ2-1
CDR3: CASSLVVSGGREQFF
DNA: TGTGCCAGCAGCTTAGTGGTTAGCGGGGGCCGTGAGCAGTTCTTC

size: .
V: TRBV2
D: .
J: TRBJ2-4
CDR3: CASSAGDQFAKNIQYF
DNA: TGTGCCAGCAGCGCCGGGGACCAATTCGCCAAAAACATTCAGTACTTC

size: few
V: TRBV7-8
D: .
J: TRBJ2-7
CDR3: CASHSGIRNEQYF
DNA: TGTGCCAGCCATTCAGGGATTAGAAACGAGCAGTACTTC

size: few
V: TRBV6-1
D: TRBD1
J: TRBJ2-7
CDR3: CASSLFGTGAYEQYF
DNA: TGTGCCAGCAGTCTCTTCGGGACAGGAGCCTACGAGCAGTACTTC

size: .
V: TRBV10-3
D: .
J: TRBJ1-4
CDR3: CAIRAPGEELFF
DNA: TGTGCCATCCGGGCCCCAGGGGAAGAACTGTTTTTT

size: .
V: TRBV29-1
D: .
J: TRBJ1-4
CDR3: CSVGSHGGAKMFF
DNA: TGCAGCGTTGGGTCCCATGGGGGCGCTAAGATGTTTTTT

size: .
V: TRBV20-1
D: TRBD2
J: TRBJ2-1
CDR3: CSAMGLAGRNEQFF
DNA: TGCAGTGCTATGGGACTAGCGGGGCGAAATGAGCAGTTCTTC

size: .
V: TRBV13
D: TRBD2
J: TRBJ2-2
CDR3: CASSHLTGTSGSRSTGELFF
DNA: TGTGCCAGCAGCCACCTCACCGGGACTAGCGGGAGTAGGAGCACCGGGGAGCTGTTTTTT

size: .
V: TRBV5-1
D: .
J: TRBJ2-7
CDR3: CASSLNRDTSVYEQYF
DNA: TGCGCCAGCAGCCTCAACAGGGATACTTCCGTCTACGAGCAGTACTTC

size: .
V: TRBV30
D: TRBD1
J: TRBJ1-6
CDR3: CAWSAGTGDSPLHF
DNA: TGTGCCTGGAGTGCGGGGACAGGGGACTCACCCCTCCACTTT

size: .
V: TRBV20-1
D: .
J: TRBJ1-5
CDR3: CSARDGRSDQPQHF
DNA: TGCAGTGCTAGAGATGGACGGTCTGATCAGCCCCAGCATTTT